A selection of T cell receptor beta chains follows, all from one sample in a study of T-cell memory formation after mild COVID-19. TCRdb re-derived calls from the 5' RACE reads in MiXCR, one entry per CDR3 protein. Seen here are 350,000 to 500,000 distinct CDR3 sequences, roughly a quarter observed once, and the top ten hold around 13%. Sequences were obtained from PBMCs or a T cell subset sorted from them (not recorded which). These receptors all stem from an adult woman who had mild COVID-19 (a few samples of this study predate the infection). Cell type and time point are not known. Both conserved end residues are part of each CDR3. For some rows the clone size is stated as once, few or many, or as a class when expanded; others skip it.

>TRBV20-1|NA
CSALIGGTGDTGELFF
>TRBV7-9|NA
CASSFWGQNRNQPQHF
>TRBV12-5|NA
CASGLPTRGGGYGYTF
>TRBV7-9|NA
CASSAPGGISYNEQFF
>TRBV5-6|NA
CASSSDINGYEQYF
>TRBV15|few
CATSRDSQPGELFF
>TRBV4-1|few
CASSQRGDGGATEQFF
>TRBV7-9|NA
CASSSLPGRGYQDAFF
>TRBV29-1|many
CSVDGVEGLGPDTQYF
>TRBV25-1|few
CASSPSNGNEQYF
>TRBV7-2|few
CASSAGLAGQYEQYF
>TRBV7-8|NA
CASSLGGAGHMNTEAFF
>TRBV7-8|NA
CASSLARRNQPQHF
>TRBV15|few
CATSRETSGKGEQFF
>TRBV5-1|NA
CASSYLLETQYF
>TRBV12-3/TRBV12-4|NA
CASSHWEADQETQYF
>TRBV10-3|few
CAIGQSYEQYF
>TRBV30|few
CAWRGRTARFQFYTEAFF
>TRBV7-9|few
CASSLALAGGENEQFF
>TRBV7-9|NA
CAIPGLAGGPSSYNEQFF
>TRBV19|NA
CASRAGLAGYNEQFF
>TRBV6-2/TRBV6-3|few
CASSVTSGDAYEQYF
>TRBV7-2|NA
CASSLAPARGSYNSPLHF
>TRBV11-2|NA
CASSSWVVASSYEQYF
>TRBV7-2|NA
CASRPGGDTGELFF
>TRBV19|NA
CASSIGQGRDEQFF
>TRBV12-3/TRBV12-4|few
CASSLGGGITEAFF
>TRBV5-4|NA
CASSSTASQETQYF
>TRBV6-5|once
CASRATEYYGYTF
>TRBV5-1|few
CASSSPGRREGYTF
>TRBV7-6|NA
CASSLSTGGSYEQYF
>TRBV5-5|NA
CASTHGQGADEQYF